Below are 2 T cell receptor beta chains sequenced from a single sample in a study of graft-versus-host responses after intestinal transplantation. Measured with immunoSEQ multiplex PCR; TCRdb has only the in-frame clones, and not every one. Among about 100,000 clones listed, 87% were seen once. These receptors' targets are unknown. The sample here was unstimulated CD4+ T cells sorted from spleen or lymph node cells, taken before transplant. The receptors come from a human donor who was the organ donor for an intestinal transplant.

The chain combines TRBV6-6 with TRBJ1-5; 7 bases line up with TRBD1. This CDR3 has 13 residues. Germline V gives CDR1 MNHNY, CDR2 SVGAGI (reference sequence). Trimming removed 5 bases from V and 2 bases from J; junction bases left unmatched: 0. This CDR3 reads CASSTGGNQPQHF. DNA for the CDR3: TGTGCCAGCAGTACAGGGGGCAATCAGCCCCAGCATTTT.

V and J are TRBV5-1 and TRBJ2-1, with TRBD2 as a possible D gene (7 bases). V was shortened by 4 bases and J by 2 bases, with 16 bases between the two germline ends. CDR3 length: 16 residues. CDR1 is SGHRS, CDR2 YFSETQ, per germline. CDR3 sequence: CASSPRGARTYNEQFF. DNA of the CDR3: TGCGCCAGCAGCCCCCGGGGGGCCAGGACCTACAATGAGCAGTTCTTC.